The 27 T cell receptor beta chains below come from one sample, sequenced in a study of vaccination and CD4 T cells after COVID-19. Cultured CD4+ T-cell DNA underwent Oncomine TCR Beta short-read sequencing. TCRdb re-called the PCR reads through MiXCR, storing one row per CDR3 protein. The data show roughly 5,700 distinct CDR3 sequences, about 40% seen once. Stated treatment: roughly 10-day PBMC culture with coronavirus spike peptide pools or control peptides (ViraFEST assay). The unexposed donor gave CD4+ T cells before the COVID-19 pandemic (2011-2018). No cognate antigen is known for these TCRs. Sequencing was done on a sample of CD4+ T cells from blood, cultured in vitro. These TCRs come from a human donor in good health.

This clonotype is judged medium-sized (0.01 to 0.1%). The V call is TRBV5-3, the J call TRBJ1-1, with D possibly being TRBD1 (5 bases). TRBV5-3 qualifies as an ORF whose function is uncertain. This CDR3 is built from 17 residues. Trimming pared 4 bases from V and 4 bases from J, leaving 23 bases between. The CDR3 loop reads CARSLSVHRGNGTEAFF. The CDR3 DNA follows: TGTGCCAGAAGCCTGAGTGTGCATCGGGGGAATGGCACTGAAGCTTTCTTT.

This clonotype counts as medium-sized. CDR3 nucleotides: TGTGCCAGCAGCCAAGCGGATTATCCGGGACTGATCTATGGCTACACCTTC. Its protein product is CASSQADYPGLIYGYTF. The V gene is TRBV7-9, the J gene TRBJ1-2; possible D gene TRBD1, 5 bases. V was trimmed by 5 bases and J by 4 bases, leaving 23 bases between them. The germline gives CDR1 SEHNR, CDR2 FQNEAQ (reference sequence). The CDR3 has 17 residues.

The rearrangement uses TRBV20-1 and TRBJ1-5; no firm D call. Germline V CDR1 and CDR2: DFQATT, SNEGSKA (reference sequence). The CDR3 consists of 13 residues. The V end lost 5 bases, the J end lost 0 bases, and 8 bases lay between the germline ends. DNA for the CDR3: TGCAGTGCTCTAGTGGGTAGCAATCAGCCCCAGCATTTT. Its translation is CSALVGSNQPQHF.

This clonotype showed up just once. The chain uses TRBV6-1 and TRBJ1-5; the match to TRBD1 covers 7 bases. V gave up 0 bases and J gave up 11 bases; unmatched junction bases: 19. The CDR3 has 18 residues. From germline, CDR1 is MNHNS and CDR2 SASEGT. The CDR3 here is CASSEALTRTGLEGAQHF. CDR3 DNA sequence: TGTGCCAGCAGTGAAGCGCTGACCAGGACAGGCCTTGAGGGGGCCCAGCATTTT.

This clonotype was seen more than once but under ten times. The CDR3 region is CASSLSSGGSNEQFF. CDR3 in DNA: TGTGCCAGCAGTTTATCGAGCGGGGGTAGCAATGAGCAGTTCTTC. This chain joins TRBV27 and TRBJ2-1; 8 bases align to TRBD2. Trimming cost V 0 bases and J 6 bases; bases outside gene matches: 4. The CDR3 consists of 15 residues. The germline V gene has CDR1 MNHEY and CDR2 SMNVEV (reference sequence).

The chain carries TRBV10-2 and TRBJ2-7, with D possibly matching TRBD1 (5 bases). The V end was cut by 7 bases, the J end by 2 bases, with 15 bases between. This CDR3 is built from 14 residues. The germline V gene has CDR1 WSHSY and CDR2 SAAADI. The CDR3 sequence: CASNSWGGTYEQYF. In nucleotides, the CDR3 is TGCGCCAGCAACTCTTGGGGCGGAACCTACGAGCAGTACTTC.

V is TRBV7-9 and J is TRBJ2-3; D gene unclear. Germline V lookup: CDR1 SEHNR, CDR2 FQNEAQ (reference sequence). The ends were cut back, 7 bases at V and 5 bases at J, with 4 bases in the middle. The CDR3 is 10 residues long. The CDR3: CASKGDTQYF. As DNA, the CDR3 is TGTGCCAGCAAGGGAGATACGCAGTATTTT.

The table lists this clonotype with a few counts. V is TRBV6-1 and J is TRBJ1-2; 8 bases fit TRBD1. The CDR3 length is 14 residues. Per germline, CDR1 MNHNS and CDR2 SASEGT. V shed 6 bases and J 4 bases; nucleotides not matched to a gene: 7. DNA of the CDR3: TGTGCCAGCAGACTACAGGGGGATAGCTATGGCTACACCTTC. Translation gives CASRLQGDSYGYTF.

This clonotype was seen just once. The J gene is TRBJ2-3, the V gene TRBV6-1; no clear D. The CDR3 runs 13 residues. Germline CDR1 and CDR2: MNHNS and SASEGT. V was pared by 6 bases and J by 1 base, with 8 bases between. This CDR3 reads CASRSPGTDTQYF. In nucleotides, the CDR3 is TGTGCCAGCAGGAGTCCGGGCACAGATACGCAGTATTTT.

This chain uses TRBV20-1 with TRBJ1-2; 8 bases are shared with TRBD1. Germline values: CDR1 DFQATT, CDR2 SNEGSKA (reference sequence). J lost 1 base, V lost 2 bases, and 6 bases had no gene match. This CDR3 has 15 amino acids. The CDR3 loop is CSARYGQGGNYGYTF. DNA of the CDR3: TGCAGTGCTAGATACGGACAGGGCGGTAACTATGGCTACACCTTC.

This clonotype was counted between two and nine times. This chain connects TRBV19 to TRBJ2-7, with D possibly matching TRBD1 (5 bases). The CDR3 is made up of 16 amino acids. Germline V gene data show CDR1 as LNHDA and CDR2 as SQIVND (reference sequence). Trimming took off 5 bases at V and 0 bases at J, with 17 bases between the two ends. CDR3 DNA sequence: TGTGCCAGTAGTGTGGACATCAGTAGATACTCCTACGAGCAGTACTTC. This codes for CASSVDISRYSYEQYF.

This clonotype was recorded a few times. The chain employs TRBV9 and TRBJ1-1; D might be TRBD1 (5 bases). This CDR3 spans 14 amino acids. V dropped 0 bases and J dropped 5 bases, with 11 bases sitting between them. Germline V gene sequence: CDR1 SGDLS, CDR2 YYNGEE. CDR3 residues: CASSVEGRGTEAFF. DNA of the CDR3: TGTGCCAGCAGCGTAGAGGGGAGGGGAACTGAAGCTTTCTTT.

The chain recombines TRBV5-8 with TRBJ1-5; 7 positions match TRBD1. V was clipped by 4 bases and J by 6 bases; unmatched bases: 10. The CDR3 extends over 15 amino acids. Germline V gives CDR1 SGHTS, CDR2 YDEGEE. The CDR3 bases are TGTGCCAGCAGCAGGGACAGTCGAAGGGCTCAGCCCCAGCATTTT. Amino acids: CASSRDSRRAQPQHF.

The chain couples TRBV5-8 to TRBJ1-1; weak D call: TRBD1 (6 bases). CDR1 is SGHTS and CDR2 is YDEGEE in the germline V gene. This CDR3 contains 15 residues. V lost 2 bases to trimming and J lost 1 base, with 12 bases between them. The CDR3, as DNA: TGTGCCAGCAGCTTCCCCCGGACAGCGAACACTGAAGCTTTCTTT. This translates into CASSFPRTANTEAFF.

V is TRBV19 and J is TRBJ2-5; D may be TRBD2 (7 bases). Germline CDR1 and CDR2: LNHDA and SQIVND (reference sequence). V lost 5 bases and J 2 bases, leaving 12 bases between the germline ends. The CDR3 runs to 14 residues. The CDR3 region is CASSSGGLQETQYF. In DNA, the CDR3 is TGTGCCAGTAGTTCCGGGGGGCTACAAGAGACCCAGTACTTC.

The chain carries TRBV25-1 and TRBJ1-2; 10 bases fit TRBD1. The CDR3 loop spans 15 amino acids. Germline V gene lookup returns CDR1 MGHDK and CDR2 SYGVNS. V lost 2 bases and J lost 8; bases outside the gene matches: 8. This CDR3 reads CASSETTGGSEGYTF. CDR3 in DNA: TGTGCCAGCAGTGAAACGACAGGGGGCTCTGAAGGCTACACCTTC.

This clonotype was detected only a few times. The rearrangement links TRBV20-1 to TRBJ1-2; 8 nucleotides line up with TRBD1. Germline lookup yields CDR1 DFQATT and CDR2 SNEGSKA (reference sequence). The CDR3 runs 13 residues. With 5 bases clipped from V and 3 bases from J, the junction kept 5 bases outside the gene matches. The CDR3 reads CSASGGLHYGYTF. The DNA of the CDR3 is TGCAGTGCTTCAGGGGGCTTACACTATGGCTACACCTTC.

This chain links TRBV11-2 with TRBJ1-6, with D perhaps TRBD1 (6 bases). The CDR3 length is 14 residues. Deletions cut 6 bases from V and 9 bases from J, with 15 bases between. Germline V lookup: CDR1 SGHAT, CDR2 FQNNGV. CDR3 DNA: TGTGCCAGCAGTCTACAGGGCCCGGTTTCACCCCTCCACTTT. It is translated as CASSLQGPVSPLHF.

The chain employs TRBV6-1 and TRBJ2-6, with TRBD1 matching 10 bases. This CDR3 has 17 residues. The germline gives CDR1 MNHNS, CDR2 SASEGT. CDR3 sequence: CASQQRDRGSGANVLTF. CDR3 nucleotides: TGTGCTAGTCAGCAAAGGGACAGGGGCTCTGGGGCCAACGTCCTGACTTTC.

CDR3 nucleotides: TGTGCCAGTAGCTCTGGGACCTCTCCTAGCACAGATACGCAGTATTTT. Amino acids: CASSSGTSPSTDTQYF. The chain carries TRBV19 and TRBJ2-3; the D gene could be TRBD1 or TRBD2 (5 bases each). There are 16 residues in the CDR3. Per germline, CDR1 LNHDA and CDR2 SQIVND (reference sequence). The ends were cut back, 6 bases at V and 0 bases at J, with 16 bases in the middle.

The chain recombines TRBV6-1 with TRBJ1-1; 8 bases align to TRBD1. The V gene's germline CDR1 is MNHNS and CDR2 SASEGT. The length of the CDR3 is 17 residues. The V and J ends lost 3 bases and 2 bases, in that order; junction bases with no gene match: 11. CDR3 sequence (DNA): TGTGCCAGCAGTGAGGACAGGGTGCCCTCACCAAACACTGAAGCTTTCTTT. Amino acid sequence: CASSEDRVPSPNTEAFF.

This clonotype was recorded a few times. The CDR3 spells CSARTGDTEAFF. The CDR3 region has the DNA TGCAGTGCTAGGACAGGGGACACTGAAGCTTTCTTT. The V call is TRBV20-1, the J call TRBJ1-1; 8 bases align to TRBD1. Unmatched junction bases numbered 0, after V lost 3 bases and J lost 3 bases. Per germline, CDR1 DFQATT and CDR2 SNEGSKA (reference sequence). This CDR3 has 12 amino acids.

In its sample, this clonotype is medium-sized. The chain's CDR3 is CSGRGDNNNYGYTF. CDR3 nucleotide sequence: TGCAGTGGTAGGGGGGATAATAATAACTATGGCTACACCTTC. The chain employs TRBV20-1 and TRBJ1-2; TRBD1 might be the D (6 bases). The V end was cut by 7 bases, the J end by 1 base, with 16 bases between. The CDR3 has 14 amino acids. Per germline, CDR1 DFQATT and CDR2 SNEGSKA (reference sequence).

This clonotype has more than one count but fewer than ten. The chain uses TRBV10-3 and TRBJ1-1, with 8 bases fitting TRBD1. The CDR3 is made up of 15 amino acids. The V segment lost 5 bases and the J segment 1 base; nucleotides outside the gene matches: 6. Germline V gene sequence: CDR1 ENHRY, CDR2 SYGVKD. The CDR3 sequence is CAISPGTGGNTEAFF. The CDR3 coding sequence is TGTGCCATCAGTCCCGGGACAGGAGGGAACACTGAAGCTTTCTTT.

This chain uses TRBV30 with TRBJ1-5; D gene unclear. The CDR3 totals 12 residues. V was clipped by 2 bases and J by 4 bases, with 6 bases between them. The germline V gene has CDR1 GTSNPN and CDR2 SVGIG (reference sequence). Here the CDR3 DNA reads TGTGCCTGGAGTCGGGTAAATCAGCCCCAGCATTTT. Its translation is CAWSRVNQPQHF.

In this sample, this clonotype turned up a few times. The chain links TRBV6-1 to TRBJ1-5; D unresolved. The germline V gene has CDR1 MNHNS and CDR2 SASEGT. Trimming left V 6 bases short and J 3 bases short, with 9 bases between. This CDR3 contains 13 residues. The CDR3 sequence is CASSLTDNQPQHF. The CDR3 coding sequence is TGTGCCAGCAGCCTTACAGACAATCAGCCCCAGCATTTT.

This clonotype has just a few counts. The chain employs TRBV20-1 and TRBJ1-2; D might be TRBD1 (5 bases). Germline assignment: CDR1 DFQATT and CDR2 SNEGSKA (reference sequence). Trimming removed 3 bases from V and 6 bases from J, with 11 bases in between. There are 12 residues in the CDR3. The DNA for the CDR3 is TGCAGTGCTAGCTTTGGGGCTGATGGCTACACCTTC. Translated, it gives CSASFGADGYTF.